This T cell receptor (beta chain) was recorded in a study of blood T cell repertoires in COVID-19. Only in-frame clones appear in the TCRdb table, and some are missing; sequencing was by immunoSEQ multiplex PCR. Of tens of thousands of clones in the sample, around 91% were seen once. The V and J ends lost 2 bases and 8 bases respectively, with 9 bases between them. Germline values: CDR1 MNHEY, CDR2 SVGAGI. The CDR3 has 13 amino acids. This chain connects TRBV6-5 to TRBJ1-4; no reliable D call. Specimen: peripheral blood. The TCR sequence derives from an older man with active or convalescent COVID-19. CDR3 DNA sequence: TGTGCCAGCAGTTACACCAGGCAGGAAAAACTGTTTTTT. It is translated as CASSYTRQEKLFF.